This TCR beta chain is from a study of OX40 agonist ivuxolimab in advanced cancers. Concerning the study at large: The costimulatory receptor OX40 (CD134) was targeted by ivuxolimab, a fully human IgG2 agonistic monoclonal antibody. Intravenous ivuxolimab was administered to patients every 2 weeks at six dose levels: 0.01, 0.1, 0.3, 1.5, 3 and 10 mg/kg. Of the approximately 53 patients in dose escalation, some 20 had hepatocellular carcinoma, roughly 15 had melanoma, 9 had renal cell carcinoma and 9 had head and neck cancer. A male proportion of around 80% and a mean age of about 60 years, ranging from roughly 23 to 80, were recorded for the dose-escalation cohort. Prior anti-PD-1, anti-PD-L1 or anti-CTLA-4 therapy was permitted, and 30% to 45% of dose-escalation patients had received checkpoint inhibitors. Partial responses occurred in three dose-escalation patients, of whom one had hepatocellular carcinoma and two had cutaneous melanoma. Peripheral TCRbeta sequencing aimed to test whether ivuxolimab altered TCR sequence diversity and caused clonal T-cell expansion. The paper describes the monotherapy dose-escalation part (N of about 52 patients) of the phase I trial of ivuxolimab.

Patients with autoimmune disease history or receiving systemic immunosuppression were excluded from the trial. In every dose cohort, peripheral blood was drawn for TCR sequencing at baseline, cycle 4 day 1, and cycle 7 day 1. Samples came from an open-label, multicenter, first-in-human phase I dose-escalation trial of ivuxolimab. Adults with locally advanced or metastatic melanoma, renal cell, hepatocellular, or head and neck squamous cell carcinoma were enrolled in the trial. CD4+ and CD8+ T cells were sorted separately from peripheral blood before TCR sequencing. In this sample, this clone turned up once. Its antigen is not yet known. No base qualities exist here, and no much larger clone lies one base off it. V was cut back by 5 bases and J by 8 bases, leaving a gap of 27 bases between them. CDR1 and CDR2 are read off the germline V gene as SGHTA and FQGNSA. The CDR3 numbers 17 residues from cysteine through phenylalanine. Kept here is only the CDR3 DNA, which spans 51 bases and is read in frame from base 1.

Genomic DNA was extracted from sorted cells for sequencing of the TCRbeta CDR3 region. TCRbeta CDR3 regions were sequenced using the immunoSEQ Assay. TCRdb took this table from immuneACCESS and kept in-frame rearrangements with V and J called. Such tables lack part of the clones; where checked against another copy, unresolved V genes explain under half of the gap, and the rest is unexplained. This sample is represented by over 85,000 clones; 87% of them were singletons. In total, the top ten clones hold 0.45% to 0.55% of the sample. The research as a whole found: Clonal expansion of both CD4+ and CD8+ blood T cells was observed from baseline to week 6 at doses 0.1 to 3.0 mg/kg. In partial responders in the 0.1-3.0 mg/kg groups, normalized peripheral clonal expansion was found to be among the lowest, especially among CD8+ T cells. After ivuxolimab, more expanded clones were found on average in CD8+ T cells than in CD4+ T cells. The antigen specificity of the peripheral T cells that underwent clonal expansion was not determined. Low levels of normalized T-cell clonal expansion were also seen in some patients who did not respond.

The chain employs TRBV7-2 and TRBJ1-2, with no confidently assigned D gene. Source: CD4+ or CD8+ T cells sorted from blood, taken in a trial of the OX40 agonist ivuxolimab. The sequence was obtained from an adult with an advanced solid tumor such as melanoma, head and neck, liver or kidney cancer. The CDR3 reads CASSTYRVGGRRKGYTF. The sequenced DNA is TGTGCCAGCAGCACCTACCGTGTGGGCGGCAGGAGAAAAGGCTACACCTTC.